Below, 15 T cell receptor beta chains from the same sample are listed, as sequenced in a study of T cells expressing NK-cell markers. Using the 5' RACE reads, TCRdb records one entry per CDR3 protein without DNA. This sample's table has about 150,000 distinct CDR3 sequences. The sequencing input was blood T cells: a sorted CD56 or NKG2C T cell subset, CD4+ or CD8+ T cells, or bulk PBMC T cells (not recorded which). Receptors were obtained from a man aged 18 to 70 in good health.

The V and J genes are TRBV6-2 or TRBV6-3 and TRBJ2-2. The CDR3 spans 11 residues. Germline CDR1 MNHEY, CDR2 SVGEGT. The CDR3 loop reads CASRVSGELFF.

The chain combines TRBV5-1 with TRBJ1-1; the D gene TCRdb calls, TRBD1, cannot be checked with no DNA. The germline gives CDR1 SGHRS, CDR2 YFSETQ. The CDR3 consists of 18 residues. The CDR3 protein is CASSLAGTGGKGNTEAFF. Filled out from reference TRBV5-1 and TRBJ1-1, the complete variable domain reads KAGVTQTPRYLIKTRGQQVTLSCSPISGHRSVSWYQQTPGQGLQFLFEYFSETQRNKGNFPGRFSGRQFSNSRSEMNVSTLELGDSALYLCASSLAGTGGKGNTEAFFGQGTRLTVV.

The CDR3 spells CASSRQTYNEQFF. The chain has TRBV4-1 and TRBJ2-1. CDR3 size: 13 residues. Germline V gene lookup returns CDR1 MGHRA and CDR2 YSYEKL.

CDR3 sequence reads: CASSQAGDTETQYF. The chain joins TRBV3-1 to TRBJ2-5; TCRdb lists TRBD1, though no DNA is available to test this call. This CDR3 comprises 14 residues. Germline CDR1 and CDR2: LGHDT and YNNKEL (reference sequence).

The J gene is TRBJ2-6, the V gene TRBV9; TCRdb reports TRBD1, a call that lacks DNA to check it against. Germline CDR1 and CDR2: SGDLS and YYNGEE. This CDR3 is 15 amino acids long. CDR3 region: CASSPSGSGANVLTF.

This chain links TRBV6-5 with TRBJ2-7; TCRdb picks TRBD2, but there is no DNA to check that call. Germline assignment: CDR1 MNHEY and CDR2 SVGAGI. The CDR3 contains 15 residues. CDR3 sequence: CASSLGLAGSYEQYF.

The V gene is TRBV5-1, the J gene TRBJ2-7; TCRdb lists TRBD1, though no DNA is available to test this call. CDR1 is SGHRS and CDR2 is YFSETQ in the germline V gene. The CDR3 is made up of 14 amino acids. The CDR3 here is CASVPGLGLNEQYF.

CDR3 amino acids: CASSEGAVNQPQHF. The V and J genes are TRBV9 and TRBJ1-5; TCRdb names TRBD1, which stays unverified in the absence of DNA. The length of the CDR3 is 14 residues. Germline V gives CDR1 SGDLS, CDR2 YYNGEE.

The chain uses TRBV7-9 and TRBJ2-1; TCRdb designates TRBD1, a call that cannot be tested without DNA. The CDR3 is made up of 14 amino acids. Germline-derived CDR1 and CDR2 are SEHNR and FQNEAQ (reference sequence). CDR3 region: CASSFGRQLDEQFF.

The chain recombines TRBV4-2 with TRBJ2-7; TCRdb reports TRBD2, a call that lacks DNA to check it against. This CDR3 region has 16 residues. In germline, CDR1 is LGHNA, CDR2 YNFKEQ. The CDR3: CASSRSPSGGVYEQYF.

The rearrangement uses TRBV3-1 and TRBJ1-2; the D gene TCRdb calls, TRBD1, cannot be checked with no DNA. Germline CDR1 and CDR2: LGHDT and YNNKEL (reference sequence). The CDR3 runs to 14 residues. The CDR3 region is CASSPTGWIYGYTF.

The V gene is TRBV7-9, the J gene TRBJ2-7; absent DNA, TCRdb's TRBD1 call cannot be checked. Per the germline V gene, CDR1 is SEHNR and CDR2 is FQNEAQ (reference sequence). CDR3 length: 14 residues. CDR3 sequence reads: CASSEDRTHHEQYF.

The gene calls are TRBV28 and TRBJ1-5; TCRdb lists TRBD1, though no DNA is available to test this call. The CDR3 consists of 15 residues. In germline, CDR1 is MDHEN, CDR2 SYDVKM. CDR3 loop: CASSFSGLGNQPQHF.

The CDR3 region is CASSSVDYGYTF. The gene calls are TRBV5-4 and TRBJ1-2. CDR1 and CDR2 (germline): SGHNT, YYREEE (reference sequence). The CDR3 has 12 amino acids.

This chain joins TRBV5-6 and TRBJ2-3. Germline V lookup: CDR1 SGHDT, CDR2 YYEEEE. The CDR3 is 14 amino acids. The CDR3 spells CASSLVVNTDTQYF.